These 12 T cell receptor beta chains originate from one sample sequenced in a study of T cell repertoires in cytomegalovirus infection. TCRdb analysed the reads with MiXCR anew, one entry per CDR3 protein. The sample includes approximately 990,000 distinct CDR3 sequences, about a third of them seen just once. No cognate antigen is known for these TCRs. The material sequenced was cultured CD8+ T cells from PBMCs, taken from culture after CMV antigen stimulation. The receptors shown here come from a human donor in good health (CMV status not recorded). Some clones in this sample may be carry-over from other donors' samples.

The genes are TRBV5-6 and TRBJ1-2, with unresolved D. This CDR3 has 13 amino acids. V lost 5 bases, J lost 8 bases, and 16 bases lay in between. CDR1 and CDR2 (germline): SGHDT, YYEEEE. CDR3 bases: TGTGCCAGCAGTCGCGGATCCTCGAGGGGCTACACCTTC. It yields the protein CASSRGSSRGYTF.

This sequence joins TRBV3-1 and TRBJ2-1, with a possible D match to TRBD2 (6 bases). CDR1 and CDR2 (germline): LGHDT, YNNKEL (reference sequence). The CDR3 covers 17 residues. The V and J ends lost 4 bases and 0 bases respectively, with 16 bases between them. CDR3 sequence reads: CASSRDSPYFSYNEQFF. The DNA for the CDR3 is TGTGCCAGCAGCCGGGACTCCCCATACTTCTCCTACAATGAGCAGTTCTTC.

This clonotype has more than one count but fewer than ten. The chain combines TRBV6-6 with TRBJ1-5; 7 bases line up with TRBD1. This CDR3 contains 13 residues. Germline CDR1 reads MNHNY; CDR2 reads SVGAGI (reference sequence). The trim removed 9 bases at V and 4 bases at J, leaving 6 bases unmatched. The CDR3 DNA reads TGTGCCAGTTACAGGGGATCGAATCAGCCCCAGCATTTT. It encodes CASYRGSNQPQHF.

The chain links TRBV5-6 to TRBJ2-7; D perhaps matches TRBD2 (5 bases). This CDR3 is built from 13 residues. In germline, CDR1 is SGHDT, CDR2 YYEEEE. Trimming cost V 3 bases and J 1 base, with 8 bases left between them. Here the CDR3 reads CASSWRRSYEQYV. The CDR3 DNA reads TGTGCCAGCAGCTGGAGGCGGTCCTACGAGCAGTACGTC.

A few counts support this clonotype. The rearrangement joins TRBV5-5 to TRBJ1-5; 8 nucleotides agree with TRBD1. This CDR3 has 15 residues. In germline, CDR1 is SGHKS, CDR2 YYEKEE (reference sequence). V gave up 0 bases and J gave up 7 bases; unmatched junction bases: 6. The CDR3 nucleotides are TGTGCCAGCAGCTTGGAGGCAGGGGGCAGGCAGCCCCAGCATTTT. Amino acid sequence: CASSLEAGGRQPQHF.

This clonotype was found a few times. The chain uses TRBV2 and TRBJ1-1; no clear D. Looked up from germline, CDR1 is SNHLY and CDR2 is FYNNEI. The V and J ends lost 2 bases and 4 bases respectively, with 8 bases between them. The CDR3 loop spans 13 amino acids. CDR3 region: CASSESETTEAFF. Written as DNA, the CDR3 is TGTGCCAGCAGTGAATCAGAGACCACTGAAGCTTTCTTT.

The chain recombines TRBV6-1 with TRBJ1-5; D gene unclear. There are 12 residues in the CDR3. The germline V gene has CDR1 MNHNS and CDR2 SASEGT. Trimming left V 2 bases short and J 6 bases short, with 5 bases between. CDR3 in DNA: TGTGCCAGCAGTGAACCAAGTCAGCCCCAGCATTTT. Translated, it gives CASSEPSQPQHF.

The chain recombines TRBV10-3 with TRBJ2-1; D is undetermined. The germline CDR1 and CDR2 sequences are ENHRY and SYGVKD. CDR3 length: 15 residues. Trimming left V 4 bases short and J 6 bases short, with 16 bases between. CDR3 residues: CAISGSLVEVNEQFF. The DNA of the CDR3 is TGTGCCATCAGTGGGAGTCTTGTAGAGGTCAATGAGCAGTTCTTC.

This clonotype was detected many times. V gene TRBV9 combines with J gene TRBJ1-5; D gene uncertain. This CDR3 spans 14 amino acids. Germline V gene sequence: CDR1 SGDLS, CDR2 YYNGEE. The germline V and J ends were trimmed by 0 bases and 3 bases, with 7 bases remaining between them. The CDR3 loop reads CASSVGGNNQPQHF. CDR3 coding DNA: TGTGCCAGCAGCGTAGGAGGGAACAATCAGCCCCAGCATTTT.

This clonotype was observed a handful of times. This sequence joins TRBV19 and TRBJ1-6; D might be TRBD1 (6 bases). The CDR3 has 15 amino acids. V was clipped by 8 bases and J by 9 bases, with 20 bases between them. Looked up from germline, CDR1 is LNHDA and CDR2 is SQIVND (reference sequence). CDR3 residues: CASRLTTGHGSPLHF. For the CDR3, the DNA is TGTGCCAGTCGTTTAACCACAGGGCACGGTTCACCCCTCCACTTT. Full variable domain (missing parts from reference TRBV19 and TRBJ1-6): DGGITQSPKYLFRKEGQNVTLSCEQNLNHDAMYWYRQDPGQGLRLIYYSQIVNDFQKGDIAEGYSVSREKKESFPLTVTSAQKNPTAFYLCASRLTTGHGSPLHFGNGTRLTVT.

The CDR3 loop reads CASSPPGGLLYGYTF. CDR3 nucleotides: TGTGCCAGCAGCCCCCCAGGGGGGTTGCTCTATGGCTACACCTTC. This chain connects TRBV7-4 to TRBJ1-2, with TRBD1 matching 7 bases. This CDR3 comprises 15 residues. The V and J ends lost 5 bases and 4 bases, in that order; junction bases with no gene match: 10. Germline assignment: CDR1 SGHVT and CDR2 SQSDAQ.

The chain combines TRBV6-8 with TRBJ2-2, with D hard to call. CDR1 is MNHGY and CDR2 is SAAAGT in the germline V gene. The CDR3 runs 17 residues. V was trimmed by 1 base and J by 4 bases, leaving 16 bases between them. The CDR3 spells CASSYWATSSGTGELFF. The CDR3 DNA follows: TGTGCCAGCAGTTACTGGGCAACTTCCTCGGGCACCGGGGAGCTGTTTTTT.